This T cell receptor (beta chain) emerged from a study of cytomegalovirus exposure and HLA in healthy donors. General study findings and limits: What a later analysis showed was that several of the most significant clusters appeared linked to common viral pathogens. Later analysis showed most CMV-associated TCR beta chains appearing HLA-restricted. One variant, a missense change in DCLRE1C, was linked in a later analysis to TCR beta V- and J-gene trimming.

The CDR3 runs to 13 residues. V lost 3 bases, J lost 8 bases, and 8 bases stayed unmatched. Germline CDR1 GTSNPN, CDR2 SVGIG (reference sequence). Turning to this clone: Its antigen is not known.

PCR was performed using 60 Vbeta and 13 Jbeta primers. Data came from immunoSEQ multiplex PCR; TCRdb stores just in-frame clones and leaves some out. This sample has under 100,000 clones, with 70% to 80% found just once. The sample was PBMCs. The sequence came from a man between 50 and 59 years old in good health and CMV-seronegative. The V call is TRBV30, the J call TRBJ1-2, with 8 bases identical to TRBD1. The CDR3 loop is CAWSADRERGYTF. CDR3 DNA: TGTGCCTGGAGCGCGGACAGGGAGCGCGGCTACACCTTC.